This T cell receptor beta chain comes out of a study of T cell responses to AZD1222 COVID-19 vaccine. Generated by immunoSEQ multiplex PCR, the TCRdb table keeps only in-frame clones and is missing some. The data hold 95,000 to 100,000 clones, with roughly 87% observed a single time. V lost 3 bases and J lost 1, with 13 bases in between. The CDR3 is 15 residues long. Looked up from germline, CDR1 is SEHNR and CDR2 is FQNEAQ (reference sequence). Source: peripheral blood, taken on day 0 of AZD1222 vaccination. The source is an adult in good health. J is TRBJ2-7 and V is TRBV7-9; unclear D gene. The CDR3 region is CASSFIGQPSYEQYF. The DNA of the CDR3 is TGTGCCAGCAGCTTCATTGGGCAGCCGTCCTACGAGCAGTACTTC.